These T cell receptor beta chains were read from a single sample in a study of a mutant IDH1 vaccine in newly diagnosed glioma. Their antigens are not known. Measured with immunoSEQ multiplex PCR; TCRdb has only the in-frame clones, and not every one. The sample has some 61,000 clones; roughly 83% are singletons. The material sequenced was PBMCs, taken from a glioma patient whose treatment included an IDH1 peptide vaccine. These TCRs come from a young man with glioma. Both conserved end residues are part of each CDR3. D genes are given only for firm matches. Expanded clones are given a class, and other clones once, few, many or no size at all.

CDR3 DNA	CDR3 protein	CDR3 length	clone size	V gene	J gene	D gene
TGTGCCAGCACCTCATGGGCCTCAAGAAATACGCAGTATTTT	CASTSWASRNTQYF	14	.	TRBV27	TRBJ2-3	.
TGTGCCAGCAGCTATATAGGGACAGAGGAAAACTATGGCTACACCTTC	CASSYIGTEENYGYTF	16	.	TRBV7-9	TRBJ1-2	TRBD1
TGTGCCAGCAGTTTAGGGGTGCGCTACGAGCAGTACTTC	CASSLGVRYEQYF	13	.	TRBV27	TRBJ2-7	.
TGTGCCAGCAGTTCCCCTTGGAGACTAGCGGGAAGCACAGATACGCAGTATTTT	CASSSPWRLAGSTDTQYF	18	once	TRBV27	TRBJ2-3	TRBD2
TGTGCCTGGAGTGTAGGCAGGGTAACTGAAGCTTTCTTT	CAWSVGRVTEAFF	13	few	TRBV30	TRBJ1-1	.
TGTGCCACCTCACCGACCGGGGAGCGTGGCTACACCTTC	CATSPTGERGYTF	13	once	TRBV19	TRBJ1-2	.
TGTGCCAGCAGTGAACGCTCGGGGGATAATGGCTACACCTTC	CASSERSGDNGYTF	14	few	TRBV6-1	TRBJ1-2	.
TGTGCCAGCAGTTACTATGCTCGGGGTACTAATTCACCCCTCCACTTT	CASSYYARGTNSPLHF	16	.	TRBV6-5	TRBJ1-6	.
TGTGCCAGCAGCCGGGAGTACCAAGAGACCCAGTACTTC	CASSREYQETQYF	13	.	TRBV4-2	TRBJ2-5	.
TGTGCCTGGAGACCTAAGGACAGGGGGAACACTGAAGCTTTCTTT	CAWRPKDRGNTEAFF	15	.	TRBV30	TRBJ1-1	TRBD1
TGTGCCAGCAGTTCCGACAGTAAATCCTACGAGCAGTACTTC	CASSSDSKSYEQYF	14	.	TRBV6-6	TRBJ2-7	.
TGTGCCTGGAGTGAGGGACTAGCGGGAGTCCACAGCACAGATACGCAGTATTTT	CAWSEGLAGVHSTDTQYF	18	.	TRBV30	TRBJ2-3	TRBD2
TGTGCCAGCAGCTTGGGACGAAGGCCCCTCGGCTATGGCTACACCTTC	CASSLGRRPLGYGYTF	16	.	TRBV5-6	TRBJ1-2	.
TGTGCCAGCAGTTTAAGCGGGAGCGGAACAGATACGCAGTATTTT	CASSLSGSGTDTQYF	15	.	TRBV28	TRBJ2-3	TRBD2
TGTGCCAGCAGTGACAGGGGCTACAATGAGCAGTTCTTC	CASSDRGYNEQFF	13	.	TRBV6-4	TRBJ2-1	.
TGTGCCAGCTCACCACGAACAGGAGGTAATGAAAAACTGTTTTTT	CASSPRTGGNEKLFF	15	.	TRBV18	TRBJ1-4	.
TGTGCCAGTAGTATGTACTCTCAGCCCCAGCATTTT	CASSMYSQPQHF	12	.	TRBV19	TRBJ1-5	.
TGTGCCACCATACAGGGATTGGCGAACACTGAAGCTTTCTTT	CATIQGLANTEAFF	14	.	TRBV7-6	TRBJ1-1	.
TGTGCCAGCAGTTGGGCCTACGAGCAGTACTTC	CASSWAYEQYF	11	.	TRBV6-5	TRBJ2-7	.
TGTGCCAGCAGCTTTACCGGGACAGGGGGGTTTGGTGAGCAGTTCTTC	CASSFTGTGGFGEQFF	16	.	TRBV7-6	TRBJ2-1	TRBD1